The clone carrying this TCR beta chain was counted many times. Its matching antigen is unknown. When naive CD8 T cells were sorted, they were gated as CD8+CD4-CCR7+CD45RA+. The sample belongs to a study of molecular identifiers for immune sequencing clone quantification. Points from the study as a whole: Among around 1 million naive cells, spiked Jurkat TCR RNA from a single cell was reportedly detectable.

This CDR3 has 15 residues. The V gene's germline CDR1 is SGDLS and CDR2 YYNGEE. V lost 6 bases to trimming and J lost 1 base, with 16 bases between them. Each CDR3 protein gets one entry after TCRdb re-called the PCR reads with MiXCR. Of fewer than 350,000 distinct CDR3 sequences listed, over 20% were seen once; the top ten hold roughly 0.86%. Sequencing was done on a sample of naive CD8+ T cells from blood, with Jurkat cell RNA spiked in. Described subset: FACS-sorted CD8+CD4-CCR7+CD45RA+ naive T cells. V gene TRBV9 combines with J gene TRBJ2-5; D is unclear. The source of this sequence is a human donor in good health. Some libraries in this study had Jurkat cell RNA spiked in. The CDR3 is CASTSDGNLQETQYF. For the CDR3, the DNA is TGTGCCAGCACGAGTGACGGAAACCTCCAAGAGACCCAGTACTTC.